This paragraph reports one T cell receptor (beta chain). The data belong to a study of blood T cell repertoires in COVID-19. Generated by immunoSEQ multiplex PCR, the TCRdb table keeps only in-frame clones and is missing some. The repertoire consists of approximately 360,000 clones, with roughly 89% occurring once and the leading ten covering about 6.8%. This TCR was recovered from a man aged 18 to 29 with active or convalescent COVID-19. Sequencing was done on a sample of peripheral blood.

Here the CDR3 DNA reads TGTGCCAGCAGCGAAACAGGGGGCGTTGAGCAGTTCTTC. Amino acids: CASSETGGVEQFF. V is TRBV7-9 and J is TRBJ2-1, with 9 bases that match TRBD1. Unmatched junction bases numbered 5, after V lost 5 bases and J lost 9 bases. The CDR3 totals 13 residues. Germline values: CDR1 SEHNR, CDR2 FQNEAQ (reference sequence).